This is a list of T cell receptor beta chains from one sample in a study of response to subunit inactivated influenza vaccine. TCRdb passed the RT-PCR reads through MiXCR, listing each CDR3 protein once. Of 250,000 to 350,000 distinct CDR3 sequences in the sample, roughly 20% are singletons; the top ten hold under 13%. The sequencing used PBMCs from blood, collected approximately 20 months after vaccination. Receptors originate from a man aged 50 to 75 who received an inactivated influenza vaccine. The CDR3 runs from the conserved cysteine through the conserved F or W. D genes are given only for firm matches. A clone size is listed for some rows: how often the clone was seen (once, few, many), or a class if it is expanded.

clone_size d_call j_call v_call cdr3_aa cdr3_nt
few . TRBJ1-5 TRBV28 CASRGNNQPQHF TGTGCCAGCAGGGGGAACAATCAGCCCCAGCATTTT
. TRBD1 TRBJ2-2 TRBV28 CASRPPGGAGAGELFF TGTGCCAGCAGACCTCCAGGGGGCGCGGGTGCCGGGGAGCTGTTTTTT
. . TRBJ2-5 TRBV7-2 CASSPTGLIGGTQYF TGTGCCAGCAGCCCTACCGGCTTAATTGGGGGGACCCAGTACTTC
. . TRBJ1-2 TRBV15 CATSDGYSNYGYTF TGTGCCACCAGCGATGGGTACAGTAACTATGGCTACACCTTC
. TRBD1 TRBJ2-5 TRBV6-1 CASRQGWGETQYF TGTGCCAGCAGACAGGGGTGGGGGGAGACCCAGTACTTC
many . TRBJ1-5 TRBV6-5 CASSSYSNQPQHF TGTGCCAGCAGTTCCTATAGCAATCAGCCCCAGCATTTT
. . TRBJ1-6 TRBV9 CASSVHPQPVMGSSYNSPLHF TGTGCCAGCAGCGTACATCCGCAGCCGGTAATGGGGAGCTCCTATAATTCACCCCTCCACTTT
. TRBD1 TRBJ1-2 TRBV4-2 CASSGYAGTGDGYTF TGTGCCAGCAGCGGATATGCCGGGACAGGGGACGGCTACACCTTC
. TRBD1 TRBJ2-7 TRBV14 CASSLLDRGNYEQYF TGTGCCAGCAGCCTCTTGGACAGGGGCAACTACGAGCAGTACTTC
. . TRBJ1-4 TRBV6-1 CASSWRGGGREKLFF TGTGCCAGCAGCTGGAGGGGGGGTGGAAGAGAAAAACTGTTTTTT
few . TRBJ1-5 TRBV20-1 CSARVYNGNQPQHF TGCAGTGCTAGAGTATACAATGGCAATCAGCCCCAGCATTTT
. . TRBJ1-2 TRBV29-1 CSVDRSGYGYTF TGCAGCGTTGACAGGTCCGGCTATGGCTACACCTTC
few . TRBJ1-1 TRBV19 CASSISGFEAFF TGTGCCAGTAGTATTTCGGGGTTTGAAGCTTTCTTT
. . TRBJ2-5 TRBV4-1 CASSQEGRRAETQYF TGCGCCAGCAGCCAAGAGGGCAGGAGGGCAGAGACCCAGTACTTC